This T cell receptor (beta chain) was sequenced for a study of shared clonotypes between healthy human individuals. Clones were sequenced by immunoSEQ multiplex PCR, and TCRdb holds only the in-frame ones, with some missing. The table records roughly 1,100,000 clones, around 74% of them present only once. Details on this clone: Its matching antigen is unknown.

The CDR3 is made up of 17 amino acids. Between the trimmed V and J ends, which lost 5 bases and 4 bases, there was a span of 21 bases. Per the germline V gene, CDR1 is SGHRS and CDR2 is YFSETQ. Whole-study findings and limits: Across subsets, estimated richness was generally greater for naive than for memory populations. A limitation of the genetic and exposure-history diversity represented arose from few donors.

Sequencing was carried out using memory CD4+ T cells sorted from blood. The subset: CD45RA-negative fraction. The TCR comes from a man aged 18 to 35 in good health. The gene calls are TRBV5-1 and TRBJ2-2; perhaps TRBD2 as D (6 bases). CDR3 nucleotide sequence: TGCGCCAGCAGTCCGTTTCTTTCCGGGGGAGGCACCGGGGAGCTGTTTTTT. Translating gives CASSPFLSGGGTGELFF.